The present T cell receptor beta chain was sequenced within a study of beta chain features in type 1 diabetes. The sequenced template was cDNA made from the entire isolated RNA. Libraries were prepared by immunoSEQ multiplex PCR; TCRdb keeps only in-frame clonotypes and omits some of them. The table lists 300,000 to 350,000 clones, approximately 9.9% of them singletons, with 0.95% to 1.1% in the top ten. Deletions cut 6 bases from V and 0 bases from J, with 8 bases between. Germline CDR1 reads LNHDA; CDR2 reads SQIVND (reference sequence). The CDR3 has 13 amino acids. As concerns this clone: Its antigen is unidentified.

The authors sorted CD4+ naive, central memory, regulatory and stem cell-like memory cells via CD45RO/CCR7/CD25/CD127/CD95/CD27. Findings of the study overall: cDNA sequencing could over-represent cells with high TCR expression. In all four CD4+ subsets, TCRB CDR3 length was significantly, moderately reduced in type 1 diabetes. It was possible that PCR favored shorter templates, equally so in patients and controls.

What was sequenced was central memory CD4+ T cells from blood. The receptor comes from a man aged 25-40 years with type 1 diabetes. V is TRBV19 and J is TRBJ1-2; the D is unclear. CDR3 nucleotide sequence: TGTGCCAGTAGGGCCGGAGCTAACTATGGCTACACCTTC. Its translation: CASRAGANYGYTF.